This T cell receptor (beta chain) stems from a study of control samples from healthy donors and cancer patients. TCRdb's copy holds only in-frame clones and misses some; the assay was immunoSEQ multiplex PCR. The sample includes 50,000 or so clones, over 85% of them seen just once. J was trimmed by 4 bases and V by 2 bases; bases with no gene match: 24. Germline V gives CDR1 PRHDT, CDR2 FYEKMQ (reference sequence). There are 21 residues in the CDR3. This clone was seen only once. Material for sequencing was blood. This chain joins TRBV13 and TRBJ2-7; 9 nucleotides agree with TRBD2. The TCR originated in a man younger than 45 in good health. CDR3 in DNA: TGTGCCAGCAGCTTATGGGATTTGCTAGCGGGAATCTGTCCGCCGGGATACGAGCAGTACTTC. It is translated as CASSLWDLLAGICPPGYEQYF.